This T cell receptor beta chain comes out of a study of shared clonotypes between healthy human individuals. General study results and limits: Roughly 5% was the fraction of naive CD4 clonotypes found shared across a few donors. What rarefaction showed was incomplete sorted-subset sequencing despite large depth.

A remark on this clone: Its antigen is not identified. Other DNA sequences in this sample translate to the same CDR3.

The repertoire was sequenced with immunoSEQ multiplex PCR; TCRdb's copy has only in-frame clones and lacks some. The data show about 600,000 clones, around 97% seen once. Germline V lookup: CDR1 MDHEN, CDR2 SYDVKM. The CDR3 spans 13 residues. V lost 4 bases and J lost 1, with 7 bases in between. There were only Caucasian adults among the donors, and all lived in Nashville, Tennessee. The receptor's source is a woman aged 25-40 years in good health. The specimen was naive CD4+ T cells sorted from blood. Indicated subset: CD45RA+ positively selected. The chain employs TRBV28 and TRBJ1-1; D remains unclear. CDR3 in amino acids: CASSSAQNTEAFF. In DNA form, the CDR3 reads TGTGCCAGCAGTTCTGCCCAGAACACTGAAGCTTTCTTT.